This entry lists 22 T cell receptor beta chains sequenced from one sample in a study of human T cells and chemical hapten exposure. Time point described: patch test 1, 2 weeks after DPC sensitization. Treatment described: therapeutic diphenylcyclopropenone sensitization with weekly scalp DPC. TCRdb redid the calling of the RACE reads with MiXCR, one entry per CDR3 protein. The sample lists some 120,000 distinct CDR3 sequences; around 10% were seen once. The material was whole blood, obtained in connection with sensitization to the hapten diphenylcyclopropenone (DPC). The origin of the receptors is a woman between 50 and 59 years old with alopecia areata. Some clones in this sample may be carry-over from other donors' samples.

This clonotype has at least ten counts. CDR3 in amino acids: CASSFSGQSTEAFF. CDR3 coding DNA: TGTGCCAGCAGCTTTTCCGGACAGAGCACTGAAGCTTTCTTT. The chain has TRBV7-9 and TRBJ1-1; a possible D gene is TRBD1 (6 bases). Germline V gene data show CDR1 as SEHNR and CDR2 as FQNEAQ (reference sequence). The germline V and J ends were trimmed by 3 bases and 4 bases, with 12 bases remaining between them. This CDR3 has 14 amino acids.

This clonotype was seen many times. The rearrangement joins TRBV28 to TRBJ2-3; maybe TRBD2 (6 bases). Trimming cost V 5 bases and J 7 bases, with 22 bases left between them. The germline gives CDR1 MDHEN, CDR2 SYDVKM. CDR3 length: 16 residues. The CDR3: CASSTPGTGGAYTQYF. The CDR3 coding sequence is TGTGCCAGCAGTACGCCAGGGACTGGAGGGGCATATACGCAGTATTTT.

This clonotype was picked up many times. CDR3 DNA sequence: TGTGCCAGCTCACCAATTCGACAGGCCGGCTCTGGGGCCAACGTCCTGACTTTC. This sequence encodes CASSPIRQAGSGANVLTF. J is TRBJ2-6 and V is TRBV18; perhaps TRBD1 as D (6 bases). The germline V gene has CDR1 KGHSH and CDR2 LQKENI. Trimming stripped 2 bases from V and 0 bases from J, with 14 bases between. This CDR3 has 18 residues.

This clonotype was observed at least ten times. The genes are TRBV20-1 and TRBJ2-3; D might be TRBD1 (6 bases). The germline CDR1 and CDR2 sequences are DFQATT and SNEGSKA (reference sequence). V was shortened by 6 bases and J by 2 bases, with 15 bases between the two germline ends. The CDR3 totals 14 residues. The CDR3 loop is CSAKTDSYTDTQYF. CDR3 coding DNA: TGCAGTGCCAAGACGGACAGTTACACAGATACGCAGTATTTT.

The table lists this clonotype with many counts. The J gene is TRBJ1-4, the V gene TRBV6-5; D remains unclear. The CDR3 length is 12 residues. Trimming pared 4 bases from V and 4 bases from J, leaving 4 bases between. Germline V gene data show CDR1 as MNHEY and CDR2 as SVGAGI. The CDR3: CASSFLNEKLFF. DNA of the CDR3: TGTGCCAGCAGTTTCCTTAATGAAAAACTGTTTTTT.

V is TRBV20-1 and J is TRBJ1-1, with 7 bases that match TRBD1. The length of the CDR3 is 14 residues. Losses at the gene ends were 3 bases for V and 2 bases for J; bases not matched to a gene: 6. Germline V gene data show CDR1 as DFQATT and CDR2 as SNEGSKA (reference sequence). CDR3 in amino acids: CSARAGGRNTEAFF. The CDR3 nucleotides read TGCAGTGCTAGGGCAGGGGGGCGAAACACTGAAGCTTTCTTT.

This clonotype has a handful of counts. The chain couples TRBV28 to TRBJ1-1; D gene unclear. The CDR3 consists of 13 residues. V lost 6 bases and J lost 5, with 13 bases in between. Germline V CDR1 and CDR2: MDHEN, SYDVKM. CDR3 residues: CASSGARLTEAFF. CDR3 bases: TGTGCCAGCAGCGGAGCGAGACTGACTGAAGCTTTCTTT.

This clonotype has only a few counts. The chain employs TRBV18 and TRBJ1-1; D call uncertain. Germline V lookup: CDR1 KGHSH, CDR2 LQKENI. Trimming stripped 2 bases from V and 5 bases from J, with 9 bases between. This CDR3 region has 13 residues. The CDR3 region has the DNA TGTGCCAGCTCACCAAGGGCAGAAACTGAAGCTTTCTTT. It encodes CASSPRAETEAFF.

This clonotype has just a few counts. The genes are TRBV9 and TRBJ2-1; 8 nucleotides align to TRBD2. The ends lost 6 bases at V and 4 bases at J; junction bases unmatched: 9. This CDR3 comprises 15 residues. Germline CDR1 and CDR2: SGDLS and YYNGEE. The CDR3 region has the DNA TGTGCCAGCATGCCGCAGCGGGGGAGTTACAATGAGCAGTTCTTC. Encoded protein: CASMPQRGSYNEQFF.

This rearrangement joins TRBV25-1 to TRBJ1-4, with TRBD1 as a possible D gene (5 bases). The CDR3 contains 14 residues. V lost 5 bases to trimming and J lost 5 bases, with 12 bases between them. Germline lookup yields CDR1 MGHDK and CDR2 SYGVNS. The CDR3 spells CASSLGRTNEKLFF. The DNA of the CDR3 is TGTGCCAGCAGTTTGGGACGGACAAATGAAAAACTGTTTTTT. Based on the CDR3 plus reference TRBV25-1 and TRBJ1-4, the full variable domain is EADIYQTPRYLVIGTGKKITLECSQTMGHDKMYWYQQDPGMELHLIHYSYGVNSTEKGDLSSESTVSRIRTEHFPLTLESARPSHTSQYLCASSLGRTNEKLFFGSGTQLSVL.

This clonotype has just a few counts. This CDR3 is CAINSGGRGSEKLFF. CDR3 sequence (DNA): TGTGCCATCAACTCAGGGGGCAGGGGAAGTGAAAAACTGTTTTTT. The chain recombines TRBV10-3 with TRBJ1-4; 8 bases are shared with TRBD1. CDR3 length equals 15 residues. Germline V gene sequence: CDR1 ENHRY, CDR2 SYGVKD. V gave up 7 bases and J gave up 7 bases; unmatched junction bases: 11.

Worth noting for this clonotype: As the CDR3 is not closed by the conserved phenylalanine or tryptophan, this likely results from a read error. The chain joins TRBV5-5 to TRBJ1-5; the D gene is possibly TRBD1 (6 bases). The germline V and J ends were trimmed by 1 base and 1 base, with 15 bases remaining between them. The CDR3 contains 17 residues. Germline assignment: CDR1 SGHKS and CDR2 YYEKEE (reference sequence). The CDR3: CASSLWGQPRSNQPQHL. CDR3 nucleotides: TGTGCCAGCAGCTTGTGGGGACAACCTAGGAGCAATCAGCCCCAGCATCTT.

This clonotype has at least ten counts. This rearrangement joins TRBV28 to TRBJ1-5, with 7 nucleotides matching TRBD1. Germline loops: CDR1 MDHEN, CDR2 SYDVKM. V was pared by 2 bases and J by 6 bases, with 4 bases of the junction left unmatched. This CDR3 region has 14 residues. The CDR3: CASSLPQGGQPQHF. In DNA form, the CDR3 reads TGTGCCAGCAGTTTACCGCAGGGGGGTCAGCCCCAGCATTTT.

This clonotype was counted many times. The V and J genes are TRBV20-1 and TRBJ2-1; 13 nucleotides match TRBD2. Trimming cost V 6 bases and J 0 bases; bases outside gene matches: 8. The CDR3 sequence is 17 residues long. Germline V CDR1 and CDR2: DFQATT, SNEGSKA (reference sequence). The CDR3 DNA follows: TGCAGTGCGACGGGACTAGCGGGACTGAGCTCCTACAATGAGCAGTTCTTC. The encoded protein is CSATGLAGLSSYNEQFF.

In this sample, this clonotype turned up a few times. The chain uses TRBV18 and TRBJ2-7, with D uncertain. V dropped 3 bases and J dropped 3 bases, with 9 bases sitting between them. CDR3 length equals 13 residues. CDR1 KGHSH and CDR2 LQKENI come from the germline V gene. The CDR3 here is CASSPGRNYEQYF. The CDR3, as DNA: TGTGCCAGCTCACCCGGGCGGAACTACGAGCAGTACTTC.

This clonotype was seen ten or more times. The CDR3 loop is CASSFVDGYEQYF. Here the CDR3 DNA reads TGTGCCAGCAGCTTCGTCGACGGGTACGAGCAGTACTTC. J is TRBJ2-7 and V is TRBV6-2 or TRBV6-3; no firm D call. Trimming shortened V by 6 bases and J by 4 bases, and 13 bases separated the two germline ends. Germline V CDR1 and CDR2: MNHEY, SVGEGT. The CDR3 length is 13 residues.

This clonotype came up many times. V is TRBV28 and J is TRBJ2-3, with D unresolved. The V end lost 2 bases, the J end lost 6 bases, and 9 bases lay between the germline ends. The CDR3 contains 13 residues. Germline CDR1 is MDHEN and CDR2 is SYDVKM. The CDR3 reads CASSLRLGDTQYF. As DNA, the CDR3 is TGTGCCAGCAGTTTAAGGCTCGGGGATACGCAGTATTTT.

This clonotype turned up a few times. The chain employs TRBV7-2 and TRBJ1-6; D is unclear. V was cut by 1 base and J by 0 bases, with 10 bases left in between. Germline V CDR1 and CDR2: SGHTA, FQGNSA. There are 17 residues in the CDR3. The DNA of the CDR3 is TGTGCCAGCAGCTTAGTGGGTCAGAGCTCCTATAATTCACCCCTCCACTTT. Its translation is CASSLVGQSSYNSPLHF. Together with reference TRBV7-2 and TRBJ1-6, the CDR3 gives the full variable domain: GAGVSQSPSNKVTEKGKDVELRCDPISGHTALYWYRQSLGQGLEFLIYFQGNSAPDKSGLPSDRFSAERTGGSVSTLTIQRTQQEDSAVYLCASSLVGQSSYNSPLHFGNGTRLTVT.

This clonotype showed up just a few times. The chain recombines TRBV5-1 with TRBJ1-6, with no clear D. Trimming left V 2 bases short and J 7 bases short, with 16 bases between. The germline gives CDR1 SGHRS, CDR2 YFSETQ. The CDR3 spans 16 residues. CDR3 sequence: CASSFIPAGENSPLHF. In DNA, the CDR3 is TGCGCCAGCAGCTTTATACCCGCGGGAGAAAATTCACCCCTCCACTTT.

Only a few counts were recorded for this clonotype. The chain has TRBV11-3 and TRBJ2-5; TRBD2 matches 7 bases. The CDR3 has 15 residues. The V gene's germline CDR1 is SGHNT and CDR2 YENEEA. V was clipped by 5 bases and J by 2 bases; unmatched bases: 8. The CDR3 here is CASSKMAGLQETQYF. Here the CDR3 DNA reads TGTGCCAGCAGCAAGATGGCGGGACTACAAGAGACCCAGTACTTC.

The table lists this clonotype with a few counts. The genes are TRBV5-6 and TRBJ1-2, with unresolved D. V lost 1 base, J lost 1 base, and 17 bases lay in between. From germline, CDR1 is SGHDT and CDR2 YYEEEE. The CDR3 runs to 17 residues. The CDR3 is CASSLTKAMVINYGYTF. The CDR3 region has the DNA TGTGCCAGCAGCTTGACCAAGGCCATGGTCATTAACTATGGCTACACCTTC.

This clonotype was counted between two and nine times. The genes are TRBV4-1 and TRBJ2-3; TRBD2 matches at 8 bases. The junction had 6 bases not matched to a gene; V was cut back by 0 bases and J by 4 bases. Germline lookup yields CDR1 MGHRA and CDR2 YSYEKL. The CDR3 extends over 16 amino acids. For the CDR3, the DNA is TGCGCCAGCAGCCAAGAAGGCGCGGGGGGTGCAGATACGCAGTATTTT. It encodes CASSQEGAGGADTQYF.